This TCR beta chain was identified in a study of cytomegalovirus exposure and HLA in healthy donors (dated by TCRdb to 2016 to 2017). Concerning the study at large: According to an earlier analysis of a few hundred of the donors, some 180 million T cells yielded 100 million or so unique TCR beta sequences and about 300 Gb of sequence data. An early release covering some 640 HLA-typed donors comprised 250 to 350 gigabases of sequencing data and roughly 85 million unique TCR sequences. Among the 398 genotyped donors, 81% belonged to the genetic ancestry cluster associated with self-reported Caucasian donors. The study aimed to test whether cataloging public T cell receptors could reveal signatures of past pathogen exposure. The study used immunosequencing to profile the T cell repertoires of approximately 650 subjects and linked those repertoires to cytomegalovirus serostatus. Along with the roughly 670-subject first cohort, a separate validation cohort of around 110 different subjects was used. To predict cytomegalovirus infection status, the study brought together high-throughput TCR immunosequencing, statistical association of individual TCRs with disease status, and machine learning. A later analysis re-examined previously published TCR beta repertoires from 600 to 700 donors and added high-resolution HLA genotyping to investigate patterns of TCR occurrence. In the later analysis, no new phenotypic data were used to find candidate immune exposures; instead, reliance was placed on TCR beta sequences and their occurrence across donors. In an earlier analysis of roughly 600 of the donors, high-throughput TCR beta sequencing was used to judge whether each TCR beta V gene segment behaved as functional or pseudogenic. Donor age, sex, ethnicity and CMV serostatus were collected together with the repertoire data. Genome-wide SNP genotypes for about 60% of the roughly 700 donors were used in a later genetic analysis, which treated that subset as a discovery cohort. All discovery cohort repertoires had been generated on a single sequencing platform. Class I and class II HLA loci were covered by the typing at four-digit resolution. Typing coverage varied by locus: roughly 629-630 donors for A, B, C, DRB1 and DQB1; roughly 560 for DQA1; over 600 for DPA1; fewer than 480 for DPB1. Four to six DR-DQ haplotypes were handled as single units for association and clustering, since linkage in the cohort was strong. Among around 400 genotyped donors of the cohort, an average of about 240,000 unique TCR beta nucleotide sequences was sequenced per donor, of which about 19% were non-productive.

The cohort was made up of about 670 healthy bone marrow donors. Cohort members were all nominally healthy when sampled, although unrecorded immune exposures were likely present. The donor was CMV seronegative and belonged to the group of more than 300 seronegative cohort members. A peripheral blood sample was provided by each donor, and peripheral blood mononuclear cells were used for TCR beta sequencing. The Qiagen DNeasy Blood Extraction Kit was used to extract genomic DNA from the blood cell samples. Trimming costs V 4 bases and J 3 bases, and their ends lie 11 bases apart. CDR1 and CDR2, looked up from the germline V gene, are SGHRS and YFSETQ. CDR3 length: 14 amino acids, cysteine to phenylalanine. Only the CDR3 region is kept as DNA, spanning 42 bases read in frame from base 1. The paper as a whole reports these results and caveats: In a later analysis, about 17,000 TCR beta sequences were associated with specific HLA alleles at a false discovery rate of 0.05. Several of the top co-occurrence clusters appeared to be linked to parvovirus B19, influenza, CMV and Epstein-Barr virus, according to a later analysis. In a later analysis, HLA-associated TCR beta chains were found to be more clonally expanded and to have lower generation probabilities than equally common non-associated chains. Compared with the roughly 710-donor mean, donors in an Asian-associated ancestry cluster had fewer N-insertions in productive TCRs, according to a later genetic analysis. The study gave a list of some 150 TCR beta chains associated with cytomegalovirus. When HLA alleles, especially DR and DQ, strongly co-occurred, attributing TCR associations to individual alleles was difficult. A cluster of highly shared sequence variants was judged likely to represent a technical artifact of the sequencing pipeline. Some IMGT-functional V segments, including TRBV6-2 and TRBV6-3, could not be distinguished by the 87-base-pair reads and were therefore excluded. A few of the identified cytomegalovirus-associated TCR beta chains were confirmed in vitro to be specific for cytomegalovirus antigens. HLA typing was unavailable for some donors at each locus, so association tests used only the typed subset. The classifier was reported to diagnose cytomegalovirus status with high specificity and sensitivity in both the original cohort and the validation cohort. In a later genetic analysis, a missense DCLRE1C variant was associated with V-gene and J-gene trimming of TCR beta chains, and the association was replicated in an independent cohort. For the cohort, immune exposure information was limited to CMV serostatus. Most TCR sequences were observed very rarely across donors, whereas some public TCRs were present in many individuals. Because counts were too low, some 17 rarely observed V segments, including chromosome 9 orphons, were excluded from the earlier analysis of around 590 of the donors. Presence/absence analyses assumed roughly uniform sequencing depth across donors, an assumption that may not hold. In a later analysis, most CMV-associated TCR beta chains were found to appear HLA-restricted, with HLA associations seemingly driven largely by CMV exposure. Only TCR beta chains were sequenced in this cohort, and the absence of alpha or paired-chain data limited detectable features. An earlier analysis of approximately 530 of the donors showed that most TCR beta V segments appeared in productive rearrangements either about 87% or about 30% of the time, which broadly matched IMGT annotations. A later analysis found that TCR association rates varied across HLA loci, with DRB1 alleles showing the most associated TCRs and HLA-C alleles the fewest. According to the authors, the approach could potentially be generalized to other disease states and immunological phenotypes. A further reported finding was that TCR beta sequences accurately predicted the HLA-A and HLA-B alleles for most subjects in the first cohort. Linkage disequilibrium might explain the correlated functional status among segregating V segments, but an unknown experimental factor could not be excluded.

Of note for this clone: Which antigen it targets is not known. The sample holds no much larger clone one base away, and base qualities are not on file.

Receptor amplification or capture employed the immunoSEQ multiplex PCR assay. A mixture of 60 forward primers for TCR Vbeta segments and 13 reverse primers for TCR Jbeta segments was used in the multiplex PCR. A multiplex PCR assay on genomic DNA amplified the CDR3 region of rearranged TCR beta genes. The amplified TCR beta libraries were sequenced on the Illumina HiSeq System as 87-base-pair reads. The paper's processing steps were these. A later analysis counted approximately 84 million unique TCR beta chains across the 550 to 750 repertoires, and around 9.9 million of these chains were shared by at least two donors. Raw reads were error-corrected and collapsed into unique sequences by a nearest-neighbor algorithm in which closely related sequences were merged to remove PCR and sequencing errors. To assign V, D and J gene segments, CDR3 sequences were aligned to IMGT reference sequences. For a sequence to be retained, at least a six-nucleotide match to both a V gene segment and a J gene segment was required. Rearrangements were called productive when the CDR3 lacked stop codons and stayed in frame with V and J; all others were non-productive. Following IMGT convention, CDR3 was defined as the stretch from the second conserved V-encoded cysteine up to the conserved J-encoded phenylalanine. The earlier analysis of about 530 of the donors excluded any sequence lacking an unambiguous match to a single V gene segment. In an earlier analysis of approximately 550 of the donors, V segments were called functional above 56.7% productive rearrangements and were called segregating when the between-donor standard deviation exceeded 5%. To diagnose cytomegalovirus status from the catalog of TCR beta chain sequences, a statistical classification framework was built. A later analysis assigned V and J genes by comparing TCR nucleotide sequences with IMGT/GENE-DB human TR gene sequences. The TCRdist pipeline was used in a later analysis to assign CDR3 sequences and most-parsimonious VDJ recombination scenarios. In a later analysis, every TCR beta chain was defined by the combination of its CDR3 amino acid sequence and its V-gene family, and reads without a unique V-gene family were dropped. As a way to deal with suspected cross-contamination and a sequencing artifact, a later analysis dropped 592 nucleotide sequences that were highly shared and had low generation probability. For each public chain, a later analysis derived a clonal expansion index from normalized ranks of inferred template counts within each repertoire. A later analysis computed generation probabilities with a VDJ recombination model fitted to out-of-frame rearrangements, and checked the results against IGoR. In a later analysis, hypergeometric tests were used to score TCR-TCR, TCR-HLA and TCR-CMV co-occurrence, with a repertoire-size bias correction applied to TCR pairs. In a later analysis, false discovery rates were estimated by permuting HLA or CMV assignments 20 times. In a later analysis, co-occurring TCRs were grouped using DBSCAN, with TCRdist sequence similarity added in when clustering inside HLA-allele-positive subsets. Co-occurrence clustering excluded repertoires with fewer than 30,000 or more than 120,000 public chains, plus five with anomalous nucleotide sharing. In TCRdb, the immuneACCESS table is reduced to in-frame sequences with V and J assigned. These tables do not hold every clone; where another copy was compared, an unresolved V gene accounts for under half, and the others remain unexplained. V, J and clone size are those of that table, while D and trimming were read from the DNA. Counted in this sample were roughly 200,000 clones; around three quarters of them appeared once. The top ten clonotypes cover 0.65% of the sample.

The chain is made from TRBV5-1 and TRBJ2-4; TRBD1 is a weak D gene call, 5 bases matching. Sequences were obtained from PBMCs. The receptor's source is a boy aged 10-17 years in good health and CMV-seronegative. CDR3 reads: CASSGERGKNIQYF. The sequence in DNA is TGCGCCAGCAGCGGGGAAAGGGGCAAAAACATTCAGTACTTC.